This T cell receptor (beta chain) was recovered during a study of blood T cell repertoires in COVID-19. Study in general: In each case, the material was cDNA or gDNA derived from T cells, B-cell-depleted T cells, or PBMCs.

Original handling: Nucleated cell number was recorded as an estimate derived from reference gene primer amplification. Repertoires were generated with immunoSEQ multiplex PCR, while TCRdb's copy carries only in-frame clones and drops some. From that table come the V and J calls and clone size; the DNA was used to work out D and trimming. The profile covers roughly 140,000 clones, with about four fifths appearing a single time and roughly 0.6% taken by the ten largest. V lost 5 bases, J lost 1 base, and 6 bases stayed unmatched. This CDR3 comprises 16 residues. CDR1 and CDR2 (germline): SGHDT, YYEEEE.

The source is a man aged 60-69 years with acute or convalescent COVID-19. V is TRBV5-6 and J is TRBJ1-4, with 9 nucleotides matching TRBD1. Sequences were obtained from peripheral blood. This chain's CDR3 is CASRGTGRGTNEKLFF. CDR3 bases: TGTGCCAGCAGAGGGACAGGGCGGGGAACTAATGAAAAACTGTTTTTT.